This T cell receptor (beta chain) comes out of a study of cytomegalovirus exposure and HLA in healthy donors. General study findings and limits: Across donors, sequencing depth was assumed by presence/absence analyses to be roughly uniform. A later analysis found common viral pathogens apparently linked to several of the most significant clusters. Excluded were some V segments that proved indistinguishable, including TRBV6-2 and TRBV6-3.

The table lists this clone with a few counts. Its target is not known. Trimming stripped 4 bases from V and 4 bases from J, with 14 bases between. This CDR3 region has 14 residues. The germline V gene has CDR1 SGDLS and CDR2 YYNGEE. The PCR was carried out with 60 Vbeta primers and 13 Jbeta primers. Sequenced by immunoSEQ multiplex PCR; TCRdb stores in-frame clones only, minus some. The repertoire holds 130,000 to 150,000 clones, with 73% as singletons. The source is a woman in her thirties or forties in good health and CMV-seronegative. The rearrangement joins TRBV9 to TRBJ1-2; D is uncertain. The specimen sequenced was PBMCs. The CDR3 here is CASSPTVESYGYTF. For the CDR3, the DNA is TGTGCCAGCAGCCCAACGGTGGAGAGCTATGGCTACACCTTC.